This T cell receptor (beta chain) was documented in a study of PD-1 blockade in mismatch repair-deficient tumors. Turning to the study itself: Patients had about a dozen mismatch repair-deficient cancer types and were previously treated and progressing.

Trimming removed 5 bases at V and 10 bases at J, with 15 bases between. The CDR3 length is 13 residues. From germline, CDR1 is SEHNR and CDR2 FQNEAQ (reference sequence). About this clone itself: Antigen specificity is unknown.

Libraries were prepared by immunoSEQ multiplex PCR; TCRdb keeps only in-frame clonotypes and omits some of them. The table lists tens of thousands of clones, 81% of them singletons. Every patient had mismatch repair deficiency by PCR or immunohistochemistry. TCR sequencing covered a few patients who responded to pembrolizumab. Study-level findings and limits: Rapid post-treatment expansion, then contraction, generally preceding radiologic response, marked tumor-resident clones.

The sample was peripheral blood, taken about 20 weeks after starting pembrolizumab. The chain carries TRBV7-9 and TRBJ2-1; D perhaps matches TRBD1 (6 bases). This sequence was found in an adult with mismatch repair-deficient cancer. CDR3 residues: CASSPRGAREQFF. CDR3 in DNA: TGTGCCAGCAGCCCCAGGGGCGCCCGGGAGCAGTTCTTC. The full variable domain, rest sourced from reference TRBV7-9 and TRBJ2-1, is DTGVSQNPRHKITKRGQNVTFRCDPISEHNRLYWYRQTLGQGPEFLTYFQNEAQLEKSRLLSDRFSAERPKGSFSTLEIQRTEQGDSAMYLCASSPRGAREQFFGPGTRLTVL.